This T cell receptor (beta chain) originates from a study of T cell responses to AZD1222 COVID-19 vaccine. About the study: Second-dose intervals of approximately 4 or approximately 12 weeks were pooled. General study points: Just five to seven people given AZD1222 tested seropositive at baseline.

Comment on this clone: Its target is not known.

The germline gives CDR1 KGHSH, CDR2 LQKENI. Trimming stripped 4 bases from V and 7 bases from J, with 16 bases between. This CDR3 region has 14 residues. Repertoires were generated with immunoSEQ multiplex PCR, while TCRdb's copy carries only in-frame clones and drops some. The table has around 180,000 clones, about 94% seen once. Source: peripheral blood, taken on day 0 of AZD1222 vaccination. The sequence was obtained from an adult in good health. This sequence joins TRBV18 and TRBJ1-2; perhaps TRBD1 as D (6 bases). CDR3 region: CASSLGQTESGYTF. The CDR3 region has the DNA TGTGCCAGCTCACTCGGACAGACAGAATCTGGCTACACCTTC.